These 9 T cell receptor beta chains share one sample of origin, sequenced in a study of blood T cell repertoires in COVID-19. The assay was immunoSEQ multiplex PCR, and TCRdb's table has in-frame clones only and misses some. This sample has about 140,000 clones, with 82% found just once. The sample was peripheral blood. These receptors all stem from an elderly woman with acute or convalescent COVID-19.

The chain combines TRBV2 with TRBJ2-6; tentative D call: TRBD1 (5 bases). With 4 bases removed from V and 2 bases from J, the gap between germline ends came to 6 bases. The CDR3 covers 14 residues. From germline, CDR1 is SNHLY and CDR2 FYNNEI. CDR3 loop: CASSADTGANVLTF. DNA of the CDR3: TGTGCCAGCAGTGCGGACACTGGGGCCAACGTCCTGACTTTC.

V and J are TRBV5-5 and TRBJ1-1; 9 bases line up with TRBD1. This CDR3 is built from 16 residues. The V and J ends lost 5 bases and 1 base, in that order; junction bases with no gene match: 9. Looked up from germline, CDR1 is SGHKS and CDR2 is YYEKEE (reference sequence). The CDR3 region is CASSDSWGQGNTEAFF. The DNA for the CDR3 is TGTGCCAGCAGTGACTCCTGGGGACAGGGGAACACTGAAGCTTTCTTT.

The V gene is TRBV27, the J gene TRBJ2-6; no firm D call. The length of the CDR3 is 17 residues. V was pared by 5 bases and J by 0 bases, with 14 bases between. Germline V gene lookup returns CDR1 MNHEY and CDR2 SMNVEV (reference sequence). The DNA of the CDR3 is TGTGCCAGCAGTAGTTTTGGGCTGAGCTCTGGGGCCAACGTCCTGACTTTC. Amino acid sequence: CASSSFGLSSGANVLTF.

The chain employs TRBV12-3 or TRBV12-4 and TRBJ2-3, with a weak D call TRBD2 (6 bases). The CDR3 consists of 13 residues. V was pared by 3 bases and J by 3 bases, with 7 bases between. CDR3 DNA: TGTGCCAGCAGTTTTGGGGGGACAGATACGCAGTATTTT. Its translation is CASSFGGTDTQYF.

This clone was seen only once. The chain uses TRBV20-1 and TRBJ2-5; D is undetermined. The CDR3 runs 12 residues. V was trimmed by 3 bases and J by 5 bases, leaving 10 bases between them. Germline CDR1 and CDR2: DFQATT and SNEGSKA (reference sequence). The CDR3: CSASEQSETQYF. For the CDR3, the DNA is TGCAGTGCTAGTGAACAGTCGGAGACCCAGTACTTC.

V and J are TRBV7-2 and TRBJ2-1; 16 bases agree with TRBD2. The CDR3 contains 16 residues. The V segment lost 5 bases and the J segment 13 bases; nucleotides outside the gene matches: 11. CDR1 is SGHTA and CDR2 is FQGNSA in the germline V gene. CDR3 loop: CASSLNSGTSGGAQFF. Written as DNA, the CDR3 is TGTGCCAGCAGCCTAAACAGCGGGACTAGCGGGGGGGCACAGTTCTTC.

This clone has more than one count but fewer than ten. The gene calls are TRBV6-2 or TRBV6-3 and TRBJ2-5; D unresolved. Germline CDR1 and CDR2: MNHEY and SVGEGT. V was cut by 3 bases and J by 3 bases, with 8 bases left in between. The CDR3 covers 13 residues. The CDR3 region is CASSYHLKETQYF. The CDR3 coding sequence is TGTGCCAGCAGTTATCACCTAAAAGAGACCCAGTACTTC.

The chain links TRBV24-1 to TRBJ1-2, with a tentative D call TRBD1 (6 bases). Germline CDR1 and CDR2: KGHDR and SFDVKD. This CDR3 contains 16 residues. V was pared by 0 bases and J by 0 bases, with 10 bases between. The DNA for the CDR3 is TGTGCCACCAGTGATTTGCGGTCAGGGGCTAACTATGGCTACACCTTC. Translating gives CATSDLRSGANYGYTF.

J is TRBJ1-1 and V is TRBV11-1; 9 bases are shared with TRBD1. Trimming cost V 1 base and J 0 bases; bases outside gene matches: 3. Germline V lookup: CDR1 SGHAT, CDR2 FQDESV (reference sequence). The CDR3 has 16 amino acids. CDR3 amino acids: CASSLETGGMNTEAFF. The CDR3 region has the DNA TGTGCCAGCAGCTTAGAGACAGGGGGTATGAACACTGAAGCTTTCTTT.